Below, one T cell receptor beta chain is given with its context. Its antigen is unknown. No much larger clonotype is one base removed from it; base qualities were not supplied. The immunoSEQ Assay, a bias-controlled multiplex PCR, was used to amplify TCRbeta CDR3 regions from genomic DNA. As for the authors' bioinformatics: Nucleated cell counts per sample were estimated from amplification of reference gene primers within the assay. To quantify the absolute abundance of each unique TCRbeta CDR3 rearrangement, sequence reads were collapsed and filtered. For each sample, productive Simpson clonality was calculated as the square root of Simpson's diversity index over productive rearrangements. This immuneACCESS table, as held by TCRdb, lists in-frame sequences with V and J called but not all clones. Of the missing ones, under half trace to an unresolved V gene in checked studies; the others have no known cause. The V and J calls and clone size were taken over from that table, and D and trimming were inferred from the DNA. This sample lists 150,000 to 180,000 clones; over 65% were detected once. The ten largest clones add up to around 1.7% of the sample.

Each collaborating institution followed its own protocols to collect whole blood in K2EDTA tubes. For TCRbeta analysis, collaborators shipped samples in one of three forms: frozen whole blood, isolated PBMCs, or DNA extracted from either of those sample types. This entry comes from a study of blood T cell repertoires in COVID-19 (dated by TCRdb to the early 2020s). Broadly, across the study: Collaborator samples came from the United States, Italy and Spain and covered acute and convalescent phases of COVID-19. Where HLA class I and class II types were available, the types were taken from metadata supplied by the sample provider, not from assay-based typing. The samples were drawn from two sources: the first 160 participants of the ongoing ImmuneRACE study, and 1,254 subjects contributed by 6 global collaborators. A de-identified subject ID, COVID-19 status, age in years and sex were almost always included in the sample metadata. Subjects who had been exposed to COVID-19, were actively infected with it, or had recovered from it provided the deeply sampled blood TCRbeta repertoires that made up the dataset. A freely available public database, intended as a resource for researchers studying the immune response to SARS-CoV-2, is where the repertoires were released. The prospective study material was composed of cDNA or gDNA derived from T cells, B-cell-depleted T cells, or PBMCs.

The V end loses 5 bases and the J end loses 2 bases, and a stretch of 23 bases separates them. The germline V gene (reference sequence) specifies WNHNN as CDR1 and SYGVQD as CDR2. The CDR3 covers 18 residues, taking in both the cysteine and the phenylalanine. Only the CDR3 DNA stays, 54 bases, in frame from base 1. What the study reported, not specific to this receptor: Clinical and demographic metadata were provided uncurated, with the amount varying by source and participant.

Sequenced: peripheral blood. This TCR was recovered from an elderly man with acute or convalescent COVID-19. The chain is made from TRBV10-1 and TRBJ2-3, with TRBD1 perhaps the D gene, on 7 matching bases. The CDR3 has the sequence CASSTRCLGGQLTDTQYF. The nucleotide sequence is TGCGCCAGCAGTACCCGATGTCTGGGGGGACAGCTCACAGATACGCAGTATTTT.